Listed below are T cell receptor beta chains from one sample, sequenced in a study of memory CD4+ T cells and cytomegalovirus serostatus. Profiled with immunoSEQ multiplex PCR; TCRdb holds only in-frame clones, not every one. This table has roughly 53,000 clones, around three quarters appearing once. The specimen sequenced was memory CD4+ T cells from blood. Receptors originate from an adult in good health and CMV-seronegative. Each CDR3 is given with its conserved first and last residue. The D gene is left open where the match is weak.

14,TRBJ1-3,TRBV7-2,.,CASSFGTQGNTIYF
13,TRBJ1-6,TRBV7-2,.,CASSLTLSGYLHF
15,TRBJ2-1,TRBV5-4,TRBD1,CASSLRDRGPNEQFF
13,TRBJ1-2,TRBV30,.,CAWTTGTYYGYTF
15,TRBJ1-5,TRBV6-5,.,CAPRGGLCVSQPQHF
16,TRBJ2-5,TRBV15,.,CATSRGGRGQEETQYF
15,TRBJ1-5,TRBV15,TRBD1,CATSRRDRGSQPQHF
13,TRBJ2-1,TRBV6-1,.,CASSARVYNEQFF
15,TRBJ1-2,TRBV7-2,TRBD1,CASSDTDRGRRGYTF
15,TRBJ1-5,TRBV30,TRBD1,CAWSVYRGPGQPQHF
15,TRBJ2-3,TRBV4-3,TRBD2,CASSPIPGGSDTQYF
13,TRBJ1-2,TRBV30,.,CAWRSPANYGYTF
17,TRBJ2-6,TRBV27,.,CASSSRGRGSGANVLTF
15,TRBJ2-1,TRBV9,.,CASSVGVSGYNEQFF
14,TRBJ1-3,TRBV2,.,CASSEPRAGNTIYF
15,TRBJ2-5,TRBV7-9,.,CASSPPGRGEETQYF
14,TRBJ2-7,TRBV28,TRBD1,CASSQGQGTYEQYF
17,TRBJ1-2,TRBV15,TRBD1,CATSRSRDRVSNYGYTF
16,TRBJ2-3,TRBV27,.,CASSGLSQLGGDTQYF
16,TRBJ2-7,TRBV21-1,.,CASSKALSAGRHEQYF
13,TRBJ2-7,TRBV6-6,.,CAIAGAHSYEQYF
13,TRBJ1-2,TRBV7-2,.,CASSQGRAYGYTF
13,TRBJ2-7,TRBV6-5,.,CASSDWGGYEQYF
16,TRBJ1-1,TRBV18,.,CASSPGLLLTNTEAFF
13,TRBJ1-4,TRBV19,.,CASSIVESEKLFF
14,TRBJ2-7,TRBV2,TRBD2,CASRGTSGTYEQYF
14,TRBJ1-6,TRBV5-5,.,CASSLEGKNSPLHF
15,TRBJ2-7,TRBV15,TRBD1,CATSRGWTGEYEQYF
16,TRBJ2-1,TRBV11-2,.,CASSLFSQISYNEQFF
15,TRBJ2-5,TRBV6-1,TRBD1,CASSGGDRAGETQYF
17,TRBJ1-1,TRBV23-1,.,CASSQNRQARAGTEAFF
15,TRBJ1-1,TRBV15,TRBD1,CATSGGDRGNTEAFF
12,TRBJ1-2,TRBV5-4,TRBD1,CASLGQGYGYTF
16,TRBJ1-5,TRBV19,.,CASSPETRQGNQPQHF
13,TRBJ2-5,TRBV27,.,CASRDTLAETQYF
14,TRBJ2-2,TRBV7-2,.,CASSLVAGQGELFF
12,TRBJ2-7,TRBV30,TRBD1,CAWSVDRDEQYF
11,TRBJ1-3,TRBV30,.,CAWSNGNTIYF
15,TRBJ1-4,TRBV18,.,CASSISGRSNEKLFF
12,TRBJ1-1,TRBV18,.,CASSPTITEAFF
15,TRBJ2-7,TRBV5-4,.,CASSSAGTTTYEQYF
13,TRBJ1-2,TRBV6-5,TRBD1,CASTWDRDAGYTF